The subject of this entry is one T cell receptor (beta chain). Germline trimming cut 7 bases from V and 0 bases from J; bases unmatched to any gene: 5. CDR1 SQVTM and CDR2 ANQGSEA come from the germline V gene. CDR3 length: 14 amino acids. The data derive from a study of CD8+CD57+ T cells in acquired aplastic anemia. Profiles of TCR beta VDJ and CDR3 were generated from a genomic DNA template. TCRdb reprocessed the reads via MiXCR and lists one record per CDR3 protein. Altogether about 64,000 distinct CDR3 sequences are present, about 54% being singletons, with the ten largest covering roughly 2.5%. The sample taken for sequencing was sorted CD4+, CD8+, or CD8+CD57+ T cells (not recorded which) from PBMCs. This TCR derives from a human donor in good health, serving as a control. The rearrangement links TRBV29-1 to TRBJ2-7, with 11 bases lining up with TRBD2. The CDR3 loop is CSALTSGDSYEQYF. CDR3 bases: TGCAGCGCCTTGACTAGCGGGGACTCCTACGAGCAGTACTTC.